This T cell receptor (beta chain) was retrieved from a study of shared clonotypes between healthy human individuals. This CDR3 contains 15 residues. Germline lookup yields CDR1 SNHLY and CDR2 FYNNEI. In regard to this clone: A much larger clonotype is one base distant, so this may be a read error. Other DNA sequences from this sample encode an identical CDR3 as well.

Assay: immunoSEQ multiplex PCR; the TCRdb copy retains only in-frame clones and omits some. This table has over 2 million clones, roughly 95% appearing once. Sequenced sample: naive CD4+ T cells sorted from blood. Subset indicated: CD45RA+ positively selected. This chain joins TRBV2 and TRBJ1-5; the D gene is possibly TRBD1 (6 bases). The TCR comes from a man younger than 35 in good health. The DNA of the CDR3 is TGTGCCAGCAGCCCCATCGAGGGGGTCAATCAGCCCCAGCATTTC. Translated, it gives CASSPIEGVNQPQHF. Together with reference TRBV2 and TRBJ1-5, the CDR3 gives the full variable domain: EPEVTQTPSHQVTQMGQEVILRCVPISNHLYFYWYRQILGQKVEFLVSFYNNEISEKSEIFDDQFSVERPDGSNFTLKIRSTKLEDSAMYFCASSPIEGVNQPQHFGDGTRLSIL.